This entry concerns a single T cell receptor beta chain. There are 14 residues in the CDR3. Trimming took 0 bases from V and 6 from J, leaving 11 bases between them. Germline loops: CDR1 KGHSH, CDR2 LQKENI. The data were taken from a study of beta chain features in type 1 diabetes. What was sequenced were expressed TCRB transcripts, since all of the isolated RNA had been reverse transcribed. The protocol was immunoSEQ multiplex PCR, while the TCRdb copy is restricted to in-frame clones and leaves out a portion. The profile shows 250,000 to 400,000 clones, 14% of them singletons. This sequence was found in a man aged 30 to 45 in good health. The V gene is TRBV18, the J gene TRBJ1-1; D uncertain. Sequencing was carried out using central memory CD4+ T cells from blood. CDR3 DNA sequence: TGTGCCAGCTCACCACCCGCAGGCGGGGCTGAAGCTTTCTTT. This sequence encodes CASSPPAGGAEAFF.